This T cell receptor (beta chain) appears in the sequencing data of a study of blood T cell repertoires in COVID-19. For the study at large: COVID-19 samples, acute and convalescent, were from the United States, Italy and Spain. Sources were T cells, B-cell-depleted T cells, or PBMCs; the material itself was cDNA or gDNA.

In the original processing: Nucleated cell counts were estimated from reference gene primer amplification. The method was immunoSEQ multiplex PCR; TCRdb's version includes in-frame clones alone and lacks a portion of them. That table is the source of V, J and clone size, and D and trimming were worked out from the DNA. Of about 200,000 clones in the sample, about four fifths were seen once. The trim removed 5 bases at V and 5 bases at J, leaving 4 bases unmatched. CDR1 GTSNPN and CDR2 SVGIG come from the germline V gene (reference sequence). The CDR3 extends over 12 amino acids. Either two negative PCRs, clearance, or symptom resolution qualified Cohort 3 donors as recovered.

The chain uses TRBV30 and TRBJ1-2; 8 bases match TRBD1. The source is a man between 35 and 55 years old who had recovered from COVID-19. The sample taken for sequencing was PBMCs or T cells enriched from blood (not recorded which). The CDR3 DNA reads TGTGCCTGGTCAGGGGGCGGATATGGCTACACCTTC. Translating gives CAWSGGGYGYTF. The whole variable domain, remainder taken from reference TRBV30 and TRBJ1-2, is SQTIHQWPATLVQPVGSPLSLECTVEGTSNPNLYWYRQAAGRGLQLLFYSVGIGQISSEVPQNLSASRPQDRQFILSSKKLLLSDSGFYLCAWSGGGYGYTFGSGTRLTVV.